These 18 T cell receptor beta chains originate from one sample sequenced in a study of blood T cell repertoires in COVID-19. This table comes from immunoSEQ multiplex PCR, and its TCRdb copy is limited to in-frame clones, with some not included. In the table there are about 210,000 clones, about 86% of which are singletons. Sequenced: peripheral blood. These receptors were taken from a man aged 55 to 70 who had recovered from COVID-19.

This chain uses TRBV11-2 with TRBJ2-2; TRBD2 agrees at 14 bases. The CDR3 length is 18 residues. With V trimmed by 0 bases and J by 8 bases, 8 bases remained unmatched. Germline V gene lookup returns CDR1 SGHAT and CDR2 FQNNGV. The CDR3 nucleotides read TGTGCCAGCAGCTTAGATCTGGGACTAGCGGGAGTATTGGGGGAGCTGTTTTTT. Translated, it gives CASSLDLGLAGVLGELFF.

This chain links TRBV27 with TRBJ2-2, with D perhaps TRBD2 (6 bases). The CDR3 has 16 residues. Germline V lookup: CDR1 MNHEY, CDR2 SMNVEV (reference sequence). V was cut by 5 bases and J by 0 bases, with 13 bases left in between. This CDR3 is CASSPLERANTGELFF. CDR3 sequence (DNA): TGTGCCAGCAGTCCTCTCGAGCGGGCGAACACCGGGGAGCTGTTTTTT.

This clone has just one count. The chain uses TRBV24-1 and TRBJ2-1, with D tentatively TRBD1 (5 bases). The CDR3 runs 17 residues. Per germline, CDR1 KGHDR and CDR2 SFDVKD. Trimming pared 2 bases from V and 0 bases from J, leaving 13 bases between. This CDR3 reads CATSDSTQGSSYNEQFF. The CDR3 DNA sequence: TGTGCCACCAGTGATTCCACCCAGGGAAGCTCCTACAATGAGCAGTTCTTC.

This clone appeared a few times. This chain uses TRBV30 with TRBJ2-2, with D perhaps TRBD2 (6 bases). The CDR3 totals 15 residues. V lost 7 bases, J lost 3 bases, and 18 bases lay in between. Looked up from germline, CDR1 is GTSNPN and CDR2 is SVGIG (reference sequence). In nucleotides, the CDR3 is TGTGCCTCCGGTAGGAGGGTTGGGGACACCGGGGAGCTGTTTTTT. Translation: CASGRRVGDTGELFF.

J is TRBJ2-2 and V is TRBV28, with D possibly TRBD1 on 6 matching bases. Looked up from germline, CDR1 is MDHEN and CDR2 is SYDVKM. V lost 6 bases and J 1 base, leaving 9 bases between the germline ends. This CDR3 is 14 amino acids long. The CDR3 DNA reads TGTGCCAGCAGGGACAGACTGAACACCGGGGAGCTGTTTTTT. It encodes CASRDRLNTGELFF.

The chain links TRBV19 to TRBJ2-3; TRBD1 matches 8 bases. This CDR3 spans 13 amino acids. Looked up from germline, CDR1 is LNHDA and CDR2 is SQIVND (reference sequence). Trimming at V came to 9 bases and at J to 0 bases, leaving 2 bases not matched to a gene. The DNA of the CDR3 is TGTGCCAGCGGACAGGGAAGCACAGATACGCAGTATTTT. Its translation: CASGQGSTDTQYF.

CDR3 region: CASSQVRITEAFF. In DNA, the CDR3 is TGTGCCAGCAGCCAAGTCAGGATCACTGAAGCTTTCTTT. The chain employs TRBV14 and TRBJ1-1, with D unclear. Deletions cut 1 base from V and 4 bases from J, with 7 bases between. CDR1 and CDR2 from the germline V gene are SGHDN and FVKESK. The CDR3 is 13 residues long.

This chain joins TRBV6-5 and TRBJ1-2; TRBD1 is a possible D gene (5 bases). Germline-derived CDR1 and CDR2 are MNHEY and SVGAGI. Trimming took off 2 bases at V and 1 base at J, with 11 bases between the two ends. The CDR3 length is 15 residues. The CDR3 spells CASSYHMQGNYGYTF. The CDR3 coding sequence is TGTGCCAGCAGTTACCATATGCAGGGTAACTATGGCTACACCTTC.

The chain joins TRBV5-4 to TRBJ2-5; 15 nucleotides align to TRBD2. The CDR3 is 15 amino acids. Trimming removed 3 bases from V and 5 bases from J; junction bases left unmatched: 2. Germline-derived CDR1 and CDR2 are SGHNT and YYREEE (reference sequence). The CDR3 sequence: CASSSGLAGGETQYF. The CDR3 region has the DNA TGTGCCAGCAGCTCGGGACTAGCGGGAGGTGAGACCCAGTACTTC.

The V and J genes are TRBV10-3 and TRBJ1-2, with unresolved D. V was trimmed by 4 bases and J by 6 bases, leaving 12 bases between them. CDR1 and CDR2 (germline): ENHRY, SYGVKD. The CDR3 has 13 residues. The chain's CDR3 is CAISGFSENGYTF. In nucleotides, the CDR3 is TGTGCCATCAGTGGATTCAGCGAGAATGGCTACACCTTC.

This chain joins TRBV7-9 and TRBJ2-7; tentative D call: TRBD1 (6 bases). The CDR3 has 13 amino acids. Trimming left V 5 bases short and J 4 bases short, with 12 bases between. Germline values: CDR1 SEHNR, CDR2 FQNEAQ (reference sequence). The DNA for the CDR3 is TGTGCCAGCAGCGCCGGGACACTTTACGAGCAGTACTTC. This encodes CASSAGTLYEQYF.

This clone was picked up a small number of times. The chain links TRBV14 to TRBJ1-1; D possibly corresponds to TRBD1 (5 bases). V gave up 2 bases and J gave up 2 bases, with 15 bases separating them. The CDR3 loop spans 16 amino acids. CDR1 and CDR2 (germline): SGHDN, FVKESK. In DNA, the CDR3 is TGTGCCAGCAGCCAAAGGGGAAACAGTTACAACACTGAAGCTTTCTTT. Residues: CASSQRGNSYNTEAFF.

The chain couples TRBV10-3 to TRBJ2-2, with a weak D call TRBD2 (6 bases). V was trimmed by 3 bases and J by 5 bases, leaving 13 bases between them. The CDR3 is made up of 15 amino acids. Germline V gene sequence: CDR1 ENHRY, CDR2 SYGVKD. This CDR3 is CAISDLGGITGELFF. The CDR3, as DNA: TGTGCCATCAGTGACCTGGGGGGTATTACCGGGGAGCTGTTTTTT.

This chain links TRBV28 with TRBJ1-4, with a tentative D call TRBD1 (6 bases). Germline V gene lookup returns CDR1 MDHEN and CDR2 SYDVKM. The CDR3 loop spans 14 amino acids. V lost 10 bases and J lost 7, with 19 bases in between. CDR3 bases: TGTGCCACCCGCGCGGGGGCTACCTTTGAAAAACTGTTTTTT. Translated: CATRAGATFEKLFF.

J is TRBJ1-5 and V is TRBV6-5; 8 bases are a match to TRBD1. The V gene end was trimmed by 6 bases and the J gene end by 6 bases; junction bases not matched to a gene: 1. The CDR3 runs to 12 residues. Germline CDR1 reads MNHEY; CDR2 reads SVGAGI. The CDR3 protein is CASRQGAQPQHF. For the CDR3, the DNA is TGTGCCAGCAGGCAGGGGGCTCAGCCCCAGCATTTT.

This clone came up once. The V and J genes are TRBV28 and TRBJ1-4; D uncertain. In germline, CDR1 is MDHEN, CDR2 SYDVKM. CDR3 length: 14 residues. Trimming took 2 bases from V and 4 from J, leaving 8 bases between them. The CDR3 DNA reads TGTGCCAGCAGTTTAGATCGGGATAATGAAAAACTGTTTTTT. It yields the protein CASSLDRDNEKLFF.

The chain recombines TRBV5-4 with TRBJ2-1; the D gene is possibly TRBD2 (6 bases). Germline CDR1 reads SGHNT; CDR2 reads YYREEE (reference sequence). The CDR3 totals 15 residues. V was clipped by 0 bases and J by 4 bases, with 11 bases between them. The CDR3 DNA follows: TGTGCCAGCAGCTTGGGGGGTAGCGGATACAATGAGCAGTTCTTC. Translated, it gives CASSLGGSGYNEQFF. Using reference TRBV5-4 and TRBJ2-1 for the parts outside the CDR3, the full variable domain is ETGVTQSPTHLIKTRGQQVTLRCSSQSGHNTVSWYQQALGQGPQFIFQYYREEENGRGNFPPRFSGLQFPNYSSELNVNALELDDSALYLCASSLGGSGYNEQFFGPGTRLTVL.

The chain carries TRBV5-1 and TRBJ2-1, with 8 bases fitting TRBD2. CDR3 length: 14 residues. V trimming: 7 bases; J trimming: 7 bases; junction bases outside the gene matches: 10. Per germline, CDR1 SGHRS and CDR2 YFSETQ. CDR3 sequence (DNA): TGCGCCAGCTCGGGACTAGTCAATCGGAATGAGCAGTTCTTC. It is translated as CASSGLVNRNEQFF.